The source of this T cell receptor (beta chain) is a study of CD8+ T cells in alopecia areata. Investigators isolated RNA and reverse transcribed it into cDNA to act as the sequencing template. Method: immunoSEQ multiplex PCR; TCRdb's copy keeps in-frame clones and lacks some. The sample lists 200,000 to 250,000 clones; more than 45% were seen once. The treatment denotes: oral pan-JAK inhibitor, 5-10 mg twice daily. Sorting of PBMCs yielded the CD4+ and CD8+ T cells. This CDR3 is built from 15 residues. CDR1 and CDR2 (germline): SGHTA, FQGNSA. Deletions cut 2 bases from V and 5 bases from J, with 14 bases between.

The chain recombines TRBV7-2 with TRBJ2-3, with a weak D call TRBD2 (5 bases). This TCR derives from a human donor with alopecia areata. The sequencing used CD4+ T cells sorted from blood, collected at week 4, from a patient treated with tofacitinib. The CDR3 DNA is TGTGCCAGCAGCTTAAGGGCTAGCAGGCTAGATACGCAGTATTTT. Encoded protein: CASSLRASRLDTQYF.